Below are 2 T cell receptor beta chains sequenced from a single sample in a study of identical twins. From the 5' RACE reads, TCRdb called clonotypes with MiXCR, one entry per CDR3 protein. The table shows a few hundred thousand distinct CDR3 sequences, with roughly an eighth occurring only once. This sample also belongs to another study, concerning yellow fever vaccine responses in identical twins.

The sample consisted of CD8+ T cells sorted from blood. These receptors were collected from a woman aged 18 to 35 in good health.

The rearrangement joins TRBV7-8 to TRBJ2-5; possible D gene TRBD1, 6 bases. Germline V gene lookup returns CDR1 SGHVS and CDR2 FQNEAQ. CDR3 length equals 14 residues. Trimming removed 5 bases from V and 4 bases from J, with 14 bases in between. The DNA for the CDR3 is TGTGCCAGCAGCCCCAGGGTACAGGGAGAGACCCAGTACTTC. Translation gives CASSPRVQGETQYF.

This clonotype was seen at least ten times. V and J are TRBV5-1 and TRBJ2-7; D is unresolved. Germline lookup yields CDR1 SGHRS and CDR2 YFSETQ. Trimming stripped 0 bases from V and 7 bases from J, with 8 bases between. The CDR3 runs to 12 residues. The CDR3 is CASSLVGREQYF. In DNA form, the CDR3 reads TGCGCCAGCAGCTTGGTAGGGCGGGAGCAGTACTTC.